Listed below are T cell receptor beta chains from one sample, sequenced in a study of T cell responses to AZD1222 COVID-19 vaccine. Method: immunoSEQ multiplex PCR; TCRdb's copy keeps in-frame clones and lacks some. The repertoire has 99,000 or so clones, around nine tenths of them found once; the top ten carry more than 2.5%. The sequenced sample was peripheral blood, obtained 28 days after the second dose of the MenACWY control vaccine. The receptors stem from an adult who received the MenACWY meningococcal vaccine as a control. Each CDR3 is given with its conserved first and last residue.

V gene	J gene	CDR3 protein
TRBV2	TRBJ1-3	CASRAAGGNIGNTIYF
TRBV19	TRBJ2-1	CASEGTSEGNEQFF
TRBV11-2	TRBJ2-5	CASSLVAGGPETQYF
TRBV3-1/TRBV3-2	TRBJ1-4	CASSQKAGTGDEKLFF
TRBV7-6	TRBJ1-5	CASSPGPSQPQHF
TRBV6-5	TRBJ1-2	CASSTDRVHGYTF
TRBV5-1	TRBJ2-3	CASSPFEGRGTQYF
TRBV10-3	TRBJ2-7	CAISGGREDEQYF
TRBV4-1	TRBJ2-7	CASSQRAGTYEQYF
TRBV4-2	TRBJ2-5	CASSQVTSGGHETQYF
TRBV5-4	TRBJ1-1	CASSLGRNMNTEAFF
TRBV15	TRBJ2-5	CATSRGGQEQETQYF
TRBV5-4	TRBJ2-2	CASSYGQGGELFF
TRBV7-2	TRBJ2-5	CASSLGGLAGRETQYF
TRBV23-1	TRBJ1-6	CASSQSGPGGNSPLHF
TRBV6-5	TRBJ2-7	CASSYSWGQAYEQYF
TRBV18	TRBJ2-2	CASSHYDRKNTGELFF
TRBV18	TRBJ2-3	CASSRSQGADTQYF
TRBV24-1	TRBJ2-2	CATSDFGQGARTGELFF
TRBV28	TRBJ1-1	CASRQTGPEAFF
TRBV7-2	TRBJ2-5	CASSLASSGGAETQYF
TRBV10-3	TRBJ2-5	CAISARQGPQETQYF
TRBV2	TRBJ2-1	CANKAGSYNEQFF
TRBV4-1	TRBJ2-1	CASSPQQGSLYNEQFF
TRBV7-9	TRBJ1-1	CASSLGTDPRQRSTEAFF
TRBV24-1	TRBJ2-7	CATSDTTRAPGEQYF
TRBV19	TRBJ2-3	CASRSISDTQYF
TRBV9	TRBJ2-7	CASSVVSGSEQYF
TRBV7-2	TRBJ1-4	CASSLGRLRGGTNEKLFF
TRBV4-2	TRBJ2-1	CASSQTLAGGYNEQFF
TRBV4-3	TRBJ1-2	CASSQAGGTGYTF
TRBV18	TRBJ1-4	CASSPRQGWEKLFF
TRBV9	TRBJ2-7	CASSAQGEPFYEQYF
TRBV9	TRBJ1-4	CASSFMDQATNEKLFF
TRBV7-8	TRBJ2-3	CASSLARTSDTQYF
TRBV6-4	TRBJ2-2	CASSLSGGNTGELFF
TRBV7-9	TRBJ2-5	CASSSSPGTSGYQETQYF
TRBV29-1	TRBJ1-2	CSVEDRGLKGYGYTF
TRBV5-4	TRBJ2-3	CASSSLKGGGDTQYF
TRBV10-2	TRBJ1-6	CASSESGGHSPLHF
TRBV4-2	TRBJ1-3	CASSLLSGLSGNTIYF
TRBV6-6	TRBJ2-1	CASQGSSYNEQFF